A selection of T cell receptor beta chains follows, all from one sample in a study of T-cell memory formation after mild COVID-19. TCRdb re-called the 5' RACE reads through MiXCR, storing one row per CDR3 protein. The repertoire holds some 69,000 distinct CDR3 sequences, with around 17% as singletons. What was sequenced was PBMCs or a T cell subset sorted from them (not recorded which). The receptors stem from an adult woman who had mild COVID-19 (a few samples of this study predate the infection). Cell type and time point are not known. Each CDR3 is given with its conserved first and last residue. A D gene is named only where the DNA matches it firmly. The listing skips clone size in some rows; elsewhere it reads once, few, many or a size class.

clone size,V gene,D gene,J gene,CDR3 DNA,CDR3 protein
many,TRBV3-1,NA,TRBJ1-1,TGTGCCAGCAGCCAGGACCAGTTCACTGAAGCTTTCTTT,CASSQDQFTEAFF
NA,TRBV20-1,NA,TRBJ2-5,TGCAGTGCTAGAGATCTGGAGACCCAGTACTTC,CSARDLETQYF
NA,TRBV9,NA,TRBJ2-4,TGTGCCAGCAGCGTAGCCCCCGGGAGCACAAACATTCAGTACTTC,CASSVAPGSTNIQYF
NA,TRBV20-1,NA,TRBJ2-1,TGCAGTGCCGAATCCGAGGGGAATGAGCAGTTCTTC,CSAESEGNEQFF
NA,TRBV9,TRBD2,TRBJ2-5,TGTGCCAGCAGCGTAGAAGGCGGGGGGGCCAGAGAGACCCAGTACTTC,CASSVEGGGARETQYF
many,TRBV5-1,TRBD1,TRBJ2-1,TGCGCCAGCGGTGGGGCAGGGGGCGTGGAGCAGTTCTTC,CASGGAGGVEQFF
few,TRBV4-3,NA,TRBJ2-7,TGCGCCAGCAGCCAAGGAGGGGCACCGAATGACTACGAGCAGTACTTC,CASSQGGAPNDYEQYF
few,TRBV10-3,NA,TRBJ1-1,TGTGCCATCAGTGAGTCACGGAGGTTCACTGAAGCTTTCTTT,CAISESRRFTEAFF
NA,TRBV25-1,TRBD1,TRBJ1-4,TGTGCCAGCAGTGAACAGGGGGCGTCCGAAAAACTGTTTTTT,CASSEQGASEKLFF
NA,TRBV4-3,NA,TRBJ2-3,TGCGCCAGCAGCCAAGGGGAGGCTCGCACAGATACGCAGTATTTT,CASSQGEARTDTQYF
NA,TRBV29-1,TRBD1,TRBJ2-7,TGCAGCGTTAAGGGACAGGGCGGCGAGCAGTACTTC,CSVKGQGGEQYF
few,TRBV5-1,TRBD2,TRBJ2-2,TGCGCCAGCAGCTTGGTGGCTAGCGGGACCGGGGAGCTGTTTTTT,CASSLVASGTGELFF
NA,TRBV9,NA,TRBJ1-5,TGTGCCAGCAGCGCGGGGGCTGGGAGCAATCAGCCCCAGCATTTT,CASSAGAGSNQPQHF
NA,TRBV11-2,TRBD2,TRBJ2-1,TGTGCCAGCAGCTCCGGGGGGGCAAGACCCTACAATGAGCAGTTCTTC,CASSSGGARPYNEQFF
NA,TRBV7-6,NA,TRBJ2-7,TGTGCCAGCAGCTTAGGGGGGGTTGCCTACGAGCAGTACTTC,CASSLGGVAYEQYF
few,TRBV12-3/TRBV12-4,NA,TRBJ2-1,TGTGCCAGCAGCTTAGGGCATGAGCAGTTCTTC,CASSLGHEQFF
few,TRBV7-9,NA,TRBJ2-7,TGTGCCAGCAGCTTACAACCGGCAGGGGACTACGAGCAGTACTTC,CASSLQPAGDYEQYF
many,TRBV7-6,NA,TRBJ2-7,TGTGCCAGCAGCTTAGCCCAGGGTGCTAACTACGAGCAGTACTTC,CASSLAQGANYEQYF
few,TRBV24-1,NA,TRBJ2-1,TGTGCCACCAGTGAGTCTTACAATGAGCAGTTCTTC,CATSESYNEQFF
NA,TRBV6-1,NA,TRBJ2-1,TGTGCCAGCAGTGATGTAGGGGAGCAGTTCTTC,CASSDVGEQFF
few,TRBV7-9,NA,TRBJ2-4,TGTGCCAGCAGCTTAGAGGGGGGGTTACTAGCCAAAAACATTCAGTACTTC,CASSLEGGLLAKNIQYF
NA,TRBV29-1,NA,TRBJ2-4,TGCAGCGTCCGGACAGATAACAAAAACATTCAGTACTTC,CSVRTDNKNIQYF
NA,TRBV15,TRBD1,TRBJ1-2,TGTGCCACCAGCCCAAGCGGGACAGTTCCGGATGGCTACACCTTC,CATSPSGTVPDGYTF
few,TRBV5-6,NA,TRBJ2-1,TGTGCCAGCAGCCCCATCCCCCGGGGGACACGCAATGAGCAGTTCTTC,CASSPIPRGTRNEQFF
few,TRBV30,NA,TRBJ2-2,TGTGCCTGGAAAGACACCGGGGAGCTGTTTTTT,CAWKDTGELFF
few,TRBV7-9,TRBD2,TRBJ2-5,TGTGCCAGCAGCTCCCTGACTAGCGCCAGCGAGACCCAGTACTTC,CASSSLTSASETQYF
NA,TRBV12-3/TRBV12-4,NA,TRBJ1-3,TGTGCCAGCAGACGAAACACCATATATTTT,CASRRNTIYF
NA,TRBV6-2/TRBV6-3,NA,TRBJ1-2,TGTGCCAGCAGTTACCCCGATGGCTACACCTTC,CASSYPDGYTF
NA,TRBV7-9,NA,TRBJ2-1,TGTGCCAGCAGCTCATCTGCCGGGACGACCTACAATGAGCAGTTCTTC,CASSSSAGTTYNEQFF
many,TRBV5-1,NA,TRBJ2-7,TGCGCCAGCAGCTTGGCGGACAACTACGAGCAGTACTTC,CASSLADNYEQYF
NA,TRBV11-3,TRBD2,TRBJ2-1,TGTGCCAGCAGCCTGACTAGCGGGGGTGTCAATGAGCAGTTCTTC,CASSLTSGGVNEQFF
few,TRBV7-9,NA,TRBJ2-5,TGTGCCAGCGGGCTCGTTGATGAGACCCAGTACTTC,CASGLVDETQYF
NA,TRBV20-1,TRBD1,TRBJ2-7,TGCAGTGCTGCAGGGGACAGCTACGAGCAGTACTTC,CSAAGDSYEQYF
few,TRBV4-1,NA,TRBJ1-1,TGCGCCAGCAGCCAAGGTGGCATAATGAACACTGAAGCTTTCTTT,CASSQGGIMNTEAFF
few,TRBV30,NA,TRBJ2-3,TGTGCCTGGAGGCTAGGGACCACAGATACGCAGTATTTT,CAWRLGTTDTQYF
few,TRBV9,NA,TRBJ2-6,TGTGCCAGCGGTGGGACTGGGGCCAACGTCCTGACTTTC,CASGGTGANVLTF
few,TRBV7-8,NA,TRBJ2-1,TGTGCCAGCAGCCCCCGTGGGTTGAGCGCCCTTGGGACCTACAATGAGCAGTTCTTC,CASSPRGLSALGTYNEQFF
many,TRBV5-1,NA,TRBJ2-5,TGCGCCAGCAGCTTGGGCCAGGGCGGAGAGACCCAGTACTTC,CASSLGQGGETQYF
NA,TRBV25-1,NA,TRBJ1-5,TGTGCCAGCAGTGCTGGACCGGCCTATCAGCCCCAGCATTTT,CASSAGPAYQPQHF
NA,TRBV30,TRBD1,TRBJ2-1,TGTGCCTGGAGTTCCGGGACAGGGGATGAGCAGTTCTTC,CAWSSGTGDEQFF
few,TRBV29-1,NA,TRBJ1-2,TGCAGCGTTGGGGAAGCGGCAAACTATGGCTACACCTTC,CSVGEAANYGYTF
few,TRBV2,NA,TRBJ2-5,TGTGCCAGCAGTCAGGGGGGAACAGGGGAGACCCAGTACTTC,CASSQGGTGETQYF
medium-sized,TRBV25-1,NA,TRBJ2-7,TGTGCCAGCAGTGAGTCCCGCAGGTACGGGGACGAGCAGTACTTC,CASSESRRYGDEQYF
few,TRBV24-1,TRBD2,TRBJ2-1,TGTGCCACCGGCGTTGGCGGGAGTGGGGAGCAGTTCTTC,CATGVGGSGEQFF
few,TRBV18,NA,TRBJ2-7,TGTGCCAGCTCAGCTGACGCCTCCGACTACGAGCAGTACTTC,CASSADASDYEQYF
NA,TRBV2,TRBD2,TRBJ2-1,TGTGCCAGCAGGGGACTAGCTGGCTACAATGAGCAGTTCTTC,CASRGLAGYNEQFF
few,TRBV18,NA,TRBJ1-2,TGTGCCAGCTCACCAGGGGACGATGGCTACACCTTC,CASSPGDDGYTF